The 21 T cell receptor beta chains below all came from one sample that was sequenced in a study of blood T cell repertoires in COVID-19. Sequenced by immunoSEQ multiplex PCR; TCRdb stores in-frame clones only, minus some. The table lists about 350,000 clones, 88% of them singletons. Sequenced material: PBMCs or T cells enriched from blood (not recorded which). These receptors were obtained from a woman aged 25 to 39 who had been exposed to COVID-19.

In this sample, this clone turned up once. The gene calls are TRBV7-2 and TRBJ1-1; D gene ambiguous. The germline V gene has CDR1 SGHTA and CDR2 FQGNSA. V lost 6 bases to trimming and J lost 6 bases, with 14 bases between them. This CDR3 contains 13 residues. CDR3 sequence (DNA): TGTGCCAGCAGATTTACTGAGATTTCTGAAGCTTTCTTT. Translated, it gives CASRFTEISEAFF.

The rearrangement joins TRBV24-1 to TRBJ1-2; TRBD1 matches at 8 bases. The CDR3 extends over 16 amino acids. The V segment lost 4 bases and the J segment 4 bases; nucleotides outside the gene matches: 10. Germline CDR1 and CDR2: KGHDR and SFDVKD. The CDR3 protein is CATSDQGKDRVYGYTF. The CDR3 DNA reads TGTGCCACCAGTGACCAGGGAAAGGACAGGGTCTATGGCTACACCTTC.

This clone was observed many times. The genes are TRBV6-4 and TRBJ1-1; 7 bases are shared with TRBD1. The CDR3 totals 14 residues. The trim removed 0 bases at V and 4 bases at J, leaving 2 bases unmatched. From germline, CDR1 is MRHNA and CDR2 SNTAGT. The CDR3 sequence is CASSDSNRGTEAFF. CDR3 DNA: TGTGCCAGCAGTGACTCGAACAGGGGCACTGAAGCTTTCTTT.

This clone has just one count. The chain is built from TRBV28 and TRBJ1-1, with 10 bases aligning to TRBD1. The V and J ends lost 5 bases and 4 bases, in that order; junction bases with no gene match: 10. CDR3 length: 16 amino acids. Germline V lookup: CDR1 MDHEN, CDR2 SYDVKM. CDR3 coding DNA: TGTGCCAGCAGTGAGACAGGGGGCCTCCGTGCCACTGAAGCTTTCTTT. Its translation is CASSETGGLRATEAFF.

This chain joins TRBV7-3 and TRBJ2-2; 10 nucleotides agree with TRBD1. The germline V gene encodes CDR1 SGHTA and CDR2 FQGTGA. The trim removed 4 bases at V and 6 bases at J, leaving 5 bases unmatched. The CDR3 length is 15 residues. The CDR3 here is CASSYRTGGAGELFF. The CDR3 DNA reads TGTGCCAGCAGCTACCGGACAGGGGGGGCCGGGGAGCTGTTTTTT.

The V and J genes are TRBV5-1 and TRBJ1-5; TRBD1 agrees at 7 bases. Germline V gives CDR1 SGHRS, CDR2 YFSETQ. This CDR3 has 13 residues. The junction had 0 bases not matched to a gene; V was cut back by 1 base and J by 5 bases. The CDR3 DNA sequence: TGCGCCAGCAGCTTGCAGGGGGATCAGCCCCAGCATTTT. The encoded protein is CASSLQGDQPQHF. Full variable domain (rest looked up from reference TRBV5-1 and TRBJ1-5): KAGVTQTPRYLIKTRGQQVTLSCSPISGHRSVSWYQQTPGQGLQFLFEYFSETQRNKGNFPGRFSGRQFSNSRSEMNVSTLELGDSALYLCASSLQGDQPQHFGDGTRLSIL.

V usage is TRBV13 and J usage is TRBJ2-7; 12 bases are a match to TRBD2. The CDR3 length is 16 residues. Unmatched junction bases numbered 8, after V lost 4 bases and J lost 4 bases. Looked up from germline, CDR1 is PRHDT and CDR2 is FYEKMQ (reference sequence). This CDR3 is CASSSASGRAGYEQYF. Here the CDR3 DNA reads TGTGCCAGCAGCTCCGCTAGCGGGAGGGCCGGGTACGAGCAGTACTTC.

The chain combines TRBV6-1 with TRBJ1-5; the D is unclear. CDR1 and CDR2 from the germline V gene are MNHNS and SASEGT. The length of the CDR3 is 15 residues. Trimming removed 1 base at V and 3 bases at J, with 10 bases between. In DNA, the CDR3 is TGTGCCAGCAGTGAAGATCTTCGGGTCAATCAGCCCCAGCATTTT. Its translation: CASSEDLRVNQPQHF.

The chain carries TRBV9 and TRBJ2-1; the match to TRBD2 covers 10 bases. This CDR3 has 16 residues. Trimming took 4 bases from V and 2 from J; bases not matched to a gene: 6. CDR1 SGDLS and CDR2 YYNGEE come from the germline V gene. For the CDR3, the DNA is TGTGCCAGCAGCCCTCCTAGCGGGAGTACCTACAATGAGCAGTTCTTC. Translated, it gives CASSPPSGSTYNEQFF.

V usage is TRBV28 and J usage is TRBJ2-7, with 9 bases identical to TRBD1. CDR1 is MDHEN and CDR2 is SYDVKM in the germline V gene. After removal of 3 bases from V and 4 bases from J, the junction contained 7 bases not matched to a gene. The CDR3 length is 15 residues. The CDR3, as DNA: TGTGCCAGCAGTTTCCCGGGACAGGGTAGGTACGAGCAGTACTTC. Encoded protein: CASSFPGQGRYEQYF.

Here the CDR3 reads CASRNQTGFYQPQHF. The CDR3 bases are TGTGCCAGCAGAAACCAAACAGGTTTCTATCAGCCCCAGCATTTT. The genes are TRBV28 and TRBJ1-5, with D tentatively TRBD1 (5 bases). This CDR3 has 15 residues. Trimming left V 6 bases short and J 5 bases short, with 17 bases between. Germline lookup yields CDR1 MDHEN and CDR2 SYDVKM.

This chain joins TRBV9 and TRBJ2-7; TRBD1 agrees at 8 bases. The CDR3 spans 15 residues. J gave up 4 bases and V 0 bases, and 6 bases lay outside the gene matches. Germline V CDR1 and CDR2: SGDLS, YYNGEE. The DNA for the CDR3 is TGTGCCAGCAGCGTAGAGGGCAGGGGGCCGTACGAGCAGTACTTC. As protein: CASSVEGRGPYEQYF.

This clone was recorded once. The chain carries TRBV20-1 and TRBJ2-7, with 10 positions matching TRBD2. Germline CDR1 and CDR2: DFQATT and SNEGSKA (reference sequence). The V gene end was trimmed by 3 bases and the J gene end by 6 bases; junction bases not matched to a gene: 11. The CDR3 runs 15 residues. The CDR3 is CSASLSLAGRVEQYF. The CDR3 region has the DNA TGCAGTGCTAGTCTCTCACTAGCGGGACGGGTCGAGCAGTACTTC.

The rearrangement joins TRBV5-1 to TRBJ1-2; possibly TRBD1 for D (5 bases). V shed 0 bases and J shed 8 bases, with 11 bases lying between them. Germline V CDR1 and CDR2: SGHRS, YFSETQ. The CDR3 consists of 13 residues. The CDR3 loop is CASSLETERGYTF. The CDR3 DNA reads TGCGCCAGCAGCTTGGAGACAGAGAGGGGCTACACCTTC. The variable domain in full, with the rest retrieved from reference TRBV5-1 and TRBJ1-2, is KAGVTQTPRYLIKTRGQQVTLSCSPISGHRSVSWYQQTPGQGLQFLFEYFSETQRNKGNFPGRFSGRQFSNSRSEMNVSTLELGDSALYLCASSLETERGYTFGSGTRLTVV.

This chain links TRBV7-8 with TRBJ1-4; D is unclear. V was shortened by 2 bases and J by 8 bases, with 12 bases between the two germline ends. Germline CDR1 is SGHVS and CDR2 is FQNEAQ. The CDR3 contains 14 residues. Here the CDR3 reads CASSLSSTREKLFF. CDR3 coding DNA: TGTGCCAGCAGCTTATCATCGACCAGGGAAAAACTGTTTTTT.

This chain connects TRBV7-2 to TRBJ2-1; 7 nucleotides line up with TRBD2. Germline V gene data show CDR1 as SGHTA and CDR2 as FQGNSA. The CDR3 is 17 residues long. V lost 3 bases to trimming and J lost 2 bases; unmatched junction nucleotides: 10. As DNA, the CDR3 is TGTGCCAGCAGCTTCCCTAGCGGCGGGAACCCCTACAATGAGCAGTTCTTC. This codes for CASSFPSGGNPYNEQFF. The complete variable domain, with remaining parts taken from reference TRBV7-2 and TRBJ2-1, reads GAGVSQSPSNKVTEKGKDVELRCDPISGHTALYWYRQSLGQGLEFLIYFQGNSAPDKSGLPSDRFSAERTGGSVSTLTIQRTQQEDSAVYLCASSFPSGGNPYNEQFFGPGTRLTVL.

The chain joins TRBV5-4 to TRBJ2-7; a possible D gene is TRBD1 (5 bases). CDR1 and CDR2 from the germline V gene are SGHNT and YYREEE (reference sequence). This CDR3 has 12 amino acids. V was cut by 7 bases and J by 4 bases, with 12 bases left in between. CDR3 loop: CASGTQGYEQYF. DNA for the CDR3: TGTGCCAGCGGTACGCAGGGTTACGAGCAGTACTTC.

CDR3 loop: CASSYGTGDEETQYF. The CDR3 bases are TGTGCCAGCAGTTATGGGACAGGGGACGAAGAGACCCAGTACTTC. The chain has TRBV6-5 and TRBJ2-5; 10 nucleotides agree with TRBD1. The germline CDR1 and CDR2 sequences are MNHEY and SVGAGI. V shed 3 bases and J 3 bases; nucleotides not matched to a gene: 4. This CDR3 is built from 15 residues.

J is TRBJ2-2 and V is TRBV5-1; unclear D gene. Germline V gene lookup returns CDR1 SGHRS and CDR2 YFSETQ. V gave up 0 bases and J gave up 3 bases, with 3 bases separating them. The CDR3 runs 13 residues. In DNA form, the CDR3 reads TGCGCCAGCAGCTTGGGGCACACCGGGGAGCTGTTTTTT. This translates into CASSLGHTGELFF.

The chain joins TRBV21-1 to TRBJ2-5; TRBD2, as called in the table, went unchecked against the DNA. TRBV21-1 is a documented pseudogene. This CDR3 region has 15 residues. In DNA form, the CDR3 reads TGTGCCAGCAGCAAGAGACTAGCGGACCAAGAGACCCAGTACTTC. Its translation is CASSKRLADQETQYF.

The chain links TRBV4-2 to TRBJ2-1; TRBD1 aligns across 8 bases. The germline CDR1 and CDR2 sequences are LGHNA and YNFKEQ. The ends lost 4 bases at V and 9 bases at J; junction bases unmatched: 20. The CDR3 contains 18 residues. DNA for the CDR3: TGTGCCAGCAGCCGACTGGACAGGGCTGCGGGAAACGATGGTGAGCAGTTCTTC. The encoded protein is CASSRLDRAAGNDGEQFF.